This T cell receptor (beta chain) originates from a study of T-cell memory formation after mild COVID-19. TCRdb itself ran the 5' RACE reads through MiXCR, one entry per CDR3 protein. The sample lists around 300,000 distinct CDR3 sequences, less than 20% occurring once. Between the trimmed V and J ends, which lost 3 bases and 6 bases, there was a span of 14 bases. Looked up from germline, CDR1 is DFQATT and CDR2 is SNEGSKA (reference sequence). This CDR3 is 13 amino acids long. The source material was PBMCs or a T cell subset sorted from them (not recorded which). The origin of this receptor is a man between 18 and 35 years old who had mild COVID-19 (a few samples of this study predate the infection). Cell type and time point are not known. The V call is TRBV20-1, the J call TRBJ1-2; D is uncertain. The CDR3 DNA reads TGCAGTGCTAGGGTCCAGTCCACCGATGGCTACACCTTC. Protein sequence: CSARVQSTDGYTF.